This TCR beta chain was documented in a study of Ad26.COV2.S vaccination and SARS-CoV-2 variants. Study-wide results and limits: Participants given vaccine showed non-spike TCR breadth similar to that of placebo recipients.

This clone has only a few counts. Antigen: not known. Only in-frame clones appear in the TCRdb table, and some are missing; sequencing was by immunoSEQ multiplex PCR. The sample shows hundreds of thousands of clones, about 87% of them seen only once. As to treatment: 15 to 20 received Ad26.COV2.S at low or high dose, single or two shots; five or six received placebo; per-sample allocation not given. The samples date from day 63 after the first vaccine or placebo injection. The CDR3 loop spans 13 amino acids. Germline V gene lookup returns CDR1 SGHRS and CDR2 YFSETQ. V was clipped by 7 bases and J by 7 bases, with 12 bases between them.

The gene calls are TRBV5-1 and TRBJ1-6; the D gene is possibly TRBD1 (5 bases). The receptor's source is a person aged 18 to 59 who received the Ad26.COV2.S COVID-19 vaccine or a placebo. Sample: peripheral blood, taken in a trial of Ad26.COV2.S vaccine versus placebo. The CDR3 DNA reads as TGCGCCAGCCACGACGGGGGGAATTCACCCCTCCACTTT. This sequence encodes CASHDGGNSPLHF.